What follows are 10 T cell receptor beta chains derived from one specimen sequenced in a study of Tregs in tolerant kidney transplant recipients. The method was immunoSEQ multiplex PCR; TCRdb's version includes in-frame clones alone and lacks a portion of them. The sample carries 240,000 or so clones, more than 65% recorded once. The sequencing sample was made of CD4+ T cells from blood. The receptors shown here come from a human donor in good health.

V usage is TRBV19 and J usage is TRBJ2-1, with D perhaps matching TRBD2 (6 bases). Germline loops: CDR1 LNHDA, CDR2 SQIVND (reference sequence). The CDR3 covers 18 residues. Trimming stripped 3 bases from V and 6 bases from J, with 24 bases between. CDR3 residues: CASSMGGSWTTLSNEQFF. Here the CDR3 DNA reads TGTGCCAGTAGTATGGGGGGATCGTGGACTACCTTGAGCAATGAGCAGTTCTTC.

A word on this clone: It may be a read error: a sequence one base away is much more abundant. V is TRBV30 and J is TRBJ1-4, with D possibly being TRBD1 (5 bases). The germline CDR1 and CDR2 sequences are GTSNPN and SVGIG (reference sequence). The CDR3 sequence is 12 residues long. The CDR3 region is CSWSFEGEKLFF. CDR3 in DNA: TGTTCCTGGAGTTTTGAGGGGGAAAAACTGTTTTTT.

The chain couples TRBV6-6 to TRBJ1-2, with D possibly being TRBD1 (6 bases). Between the trimmed V and J ends, which lost 2 bases and 4 bases, there was a span of 11 bases. CDR1 and CDR2 (germline): MNHNY, SVGAGI (reference sequence). This CDR3 spans 14 amino acids. CDR3: CASSYATGPYGYTF. The CDR3 nucleotides read TGTGCCAGCAGTTACGCGACAGGTCCCTATGGCTACACCTTC.

This clone was seen a handful of times. The chain links TRBV10-3 to TRBJ2-3; 9 bases fit TRBD1. The CDR3 has 17 amino acids. CDR1 and CDR2 from the germline V gene are ENHRY and SYGVKD. J gave up 4 bases and V 6 bases, and 14 bases lay outside the gene matches. The CDR3 nucleotides read TGTGCCATCAGCTCTAGGGACAGGGAGATATTCCCAGATACGCAGTATTTT. Its translation: CAISSRDREIFPDTQYF.

This clone was seen a handful of times. The chain has TRBV29-1 and TRBJ2-1; the match to TRBD1 covers 10 bases. Germline V gene lookup returns CDR1 SQVTM and CDR2 ANQGSEA. After removal of 7 bases from V and 6 bases from J, the junction contained 9 bases not matched to a gene. The CDR3 has 14 amino acids. The CDR3 DNA sequence: TGCAGCGGGGACAGGGGTAAAACATTCAATGAGCAGTTCTTC. Translated, it gives CSGDRGKTFNEQFF.

This chain connects TRBV5-1 to TRBJ2-7; TRBD2 matches 8 bases. CDR1 is SGHRS, CDR2 YFSETQ, per germline. V shed 2 bases, J shed 1 base, and the junction held 17 bases outside the gene matches. This CDR3 contains 19 residues. DNA of the CDR3: TGCGCCAGCAGCTTAATCCCGGGGCGCGGCGGGGGGATTTCCTACGAGCAGTACTTC. It yields the protein CASSLIPGRGGGISYEQYF.

This clone has a handful of counts. The V call is TRBV2, the J call TRBJ1-1; D is unresolved. The CDR3 sequence is 13 residues long. V was shortened by 4 bases and J by 5 bases, with 11 bases between the two germline ends. Germline values: CDR1 SNHLY, CDR2 FYNNEI. The CDR3 nucleotides read TGTGCCAGCAGTGCCGAGGGTCATACTGAAGCTTTCTTT. Amino acid sequence: CASSAEGHTEAFF.

The gene calls are TRBV18 and TRBJ1-4; tentative D call: TRBD1 (5 bases). Germline CDR1 and CDR2: KGHSH and LQKENI. The CDR3 contains 15 residues. With 3 bases removed from V and 7 bases from J, the gap between germline ends came to 15 bases. CDR3 region: CASSPRERGGEKLFF. In nucleotides, the CDR3 is TGTGCCAGCTCACCGAGAGAGAGGGGAGGTGAAAAACTGTTTTTT.

This clone was counted once. The chain joins TRBV6-5 to TRBJ1-6; D is ambiguous. The V end was cut by 0 bases, the J end by 1 base, with 7 bases between. This CDR3 contains 16 residues. Germline assignment: CDR1 MNHEY and CDR2 SVGAGI. Here the CDR3 reads CASSYSRGSYNSPLHF. CDR3 DNA sequence: TGTGCCAGCAGTTACTCTAGAGGATCCTATAATTCACCCCTCCACTTT.

On this clone itself: The same CDR3 can be traced to other DNA sequences in this sample. The gene calls are TRBV18 and TRBJ2-5; D perhaps matches TRBD1 (5 bases). V was clipped by 2 bases and J by 1 base, with 5 bases between them. From germline, CDR1 is KGHSH and CDR2 LQKENI. The CDR3 extends over 13 amino acids. The CDR3 loop reads CASSPRGQETQYF. The CDR3 nucleotides are TGTGCCAGCTCACCAAGGGGCCAAGAGACCCAGTACTTC. Drawing the rest from reference TRBV18 and TRBJ2-5, the complete variable domain is NAGVMQNPRHLVRRRGQEARLRCSPMKGHSHVYWYRQLPEEGLKFMVYLQKENIIDESGMPKERFSAEFPKEGPSILRIQQVVRGDSAAYFCASSPRGQETQYFGPGTRLLVL.